The entry below gives a single TCR beta chain sequence along with its context. The data are from a study of blood T cell repertoires in COVID-19. The wider study: The United States, Italy and Spain supplied acute and convalescent COVID-19 samples. T cells, B-cell-depleted T cells, or PBMCs provided the cDNA or gDNA that served as material.

Per the authors' pipeline: Reference gene primers were amplified, and this amplification served to estimate nucleated cell counts. Using immunoSEQ multiplex PCR, the repertoire was profiled, and TCRdb retains in-frame clones only, with some absent. Clone size and the V and J calls come from that table; the DNA yielded D and trimming. The repertoire holds approximately 90,000 clones, with over 75% as singletons. Trimming took 0 bases from V and 0 from J, leaving 10 bases between them. CDR1 is SGHRS, CDR2 YFSETQ, per germline. This CDR3 is built from 16 residues. The chain employs TRBV5-1 and TRBJ1-5, with D unresolved. The TCR was taken from a man older than 75 with active or convalescent COVID-19. The specimen sequenced was peripheral blood. Written as DNA, the CDR3 is TGCGCCAGCAGCTTGGCGAAGGACTATAGCAATCAGCCCCAGCATTTT. It codes for CASSLAKDYSNQPQHF.